This TCR beta chain was retrieved from a study of cytomegalovirus exposure and HLA in healthy donors. This PCR relied on a set of 60 Vbeta primers and 13 Jbeta primers. Sequenced by immunoSEQ multiplex PCR; TCRdb stores in-frame clones only, minus some. The table includes roughly 180,000 clones, about 10% detected once. General study results and limits: There were 150 or so TCR beta chains listed as cytomegalovirus-associated.

Points on this clone: The antigen remains unidentified.

J was trimmed by 8 bases and V by 0 bases; bases with no gene match: 5. CDR1 and CDR2 (germline): MNHEY, SVGAGI. The CDR3 spans 14 residues. There were likely unrecorded immune exposures, though donors were nominally healthy when sampled. This rearrangement joins TRBV6-5 to TRBJ2-7; 9 positions match TRBD1. Sequencing was carried out using PBMCs. The TCR sequence derives from a woman aged 25 to 39 in good health and CMV-seropositive. Written as DNA, the CDR3 is TGTGCCAGCAGTTACTCGCCACAGGGGGCAAAGCAGTACTTC. Protein: CASSYSPQGAKQYF.